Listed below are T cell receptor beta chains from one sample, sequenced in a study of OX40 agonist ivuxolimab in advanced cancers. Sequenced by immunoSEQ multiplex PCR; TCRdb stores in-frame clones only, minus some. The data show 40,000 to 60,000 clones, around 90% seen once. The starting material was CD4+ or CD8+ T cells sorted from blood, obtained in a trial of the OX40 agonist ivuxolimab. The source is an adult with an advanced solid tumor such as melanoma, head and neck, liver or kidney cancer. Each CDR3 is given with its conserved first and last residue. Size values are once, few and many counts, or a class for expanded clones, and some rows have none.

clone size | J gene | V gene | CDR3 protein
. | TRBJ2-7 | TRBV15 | CATSRLVYSEQYF
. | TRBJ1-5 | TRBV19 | CASRTSGTGGNQPQHF
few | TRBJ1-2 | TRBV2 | CASSESLLSLWGQGDYGYTF
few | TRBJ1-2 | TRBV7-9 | CASSPGRSYGYTF
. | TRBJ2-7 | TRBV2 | CASSELSPYF
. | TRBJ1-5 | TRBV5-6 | CASSRDGNSYNQPQHF
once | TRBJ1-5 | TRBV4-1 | CASSQGGTSNQPQHF
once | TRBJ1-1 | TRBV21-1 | CASRQKNTEAFF
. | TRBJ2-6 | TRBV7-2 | CASSTGTSGANVLTF
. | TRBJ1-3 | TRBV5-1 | CASSLRPTRAETGNTIYF
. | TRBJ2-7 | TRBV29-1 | CSVALAGRYEQYF
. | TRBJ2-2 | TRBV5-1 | CASSLRGSLSNTGELFF
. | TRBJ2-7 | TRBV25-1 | CASSATGVSYEQYF
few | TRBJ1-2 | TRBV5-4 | CASSSWGAIGYTF
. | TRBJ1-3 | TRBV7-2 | CASTTSTGSGNTIYF
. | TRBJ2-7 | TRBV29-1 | CSVKRGTGPYEQYF
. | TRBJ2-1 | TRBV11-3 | CASSLAPGLKYNEQFF
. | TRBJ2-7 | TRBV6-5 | CASSRPGQGTYEQYF
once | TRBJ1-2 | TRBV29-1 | CSVEETAGLGYTF
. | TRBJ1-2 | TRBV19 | CASSTPGENYGYTF
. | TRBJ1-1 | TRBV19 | CASSMKGATEAFF
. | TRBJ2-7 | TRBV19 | CASSKAGGDYEQYF
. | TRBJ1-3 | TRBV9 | CASSATIGGTGKAGNTIYF
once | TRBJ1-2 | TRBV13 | CASSSYDRAQYGYTF
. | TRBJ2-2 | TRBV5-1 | CASSPGLGGGKYTGELFF
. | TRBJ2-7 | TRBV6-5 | CASSSRGSYEQYF
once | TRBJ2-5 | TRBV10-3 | CAISESGRGLQETQYF
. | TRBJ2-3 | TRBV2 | CASRTPQTTDTQYF
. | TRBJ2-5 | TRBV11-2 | CASSLGLTGRETQYF
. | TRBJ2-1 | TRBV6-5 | CASSRTTSGRNEQFF
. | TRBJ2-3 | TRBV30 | CAWSLGQGLDTQYF
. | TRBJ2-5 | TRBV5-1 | CASSGGGGQETQYF
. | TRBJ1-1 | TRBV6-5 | CASSKNTEAFF
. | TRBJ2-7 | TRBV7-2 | CASSLASGTATYEQYF
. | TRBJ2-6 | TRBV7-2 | CASSWTPQSGANVLTF
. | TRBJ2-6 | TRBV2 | CASSEASGWANVLTF